Sequencing of this T cell receptor (beta chain) was carried out in a study of PD-L1 blockade in urothelial cancer. Background on the study: Blood was analyzed 3 weeks (second dose) and 6 weeks after treatment start.

Patients' urothelial carcinoma was locally advanced or metastatic. V was shortened by 6 bases and J by 6 bases, with 11 bases between the two germline ends. The germline CDR1 and CDR2 sequences are DFQATT and SNEGSKA (reference sequence). The CDR3 covers 11 residues. Clones were sequenced by immunoSEQ multiplex PCR, and TCRdb holds only the in-frame ones, with some missing. The sample gives about 88,000 clones, 85% to 95% of which show up once; approximately 9% is in the top ten. The sequence came from a man between 60 and 70 years old with urothelial cancer. This sample comprised PBMCs, obtained around atezolizumab (anti-PD-L1) treatment. The V call is TRBV20-1, the J call TRBJ1-2, with D tentatively TRBD1 (5 bases). CDR3 in DNA: TGCAGTGCAGAGGACAATAATGGCTACACCTTC. It specifies CSAEDNNGYTF.